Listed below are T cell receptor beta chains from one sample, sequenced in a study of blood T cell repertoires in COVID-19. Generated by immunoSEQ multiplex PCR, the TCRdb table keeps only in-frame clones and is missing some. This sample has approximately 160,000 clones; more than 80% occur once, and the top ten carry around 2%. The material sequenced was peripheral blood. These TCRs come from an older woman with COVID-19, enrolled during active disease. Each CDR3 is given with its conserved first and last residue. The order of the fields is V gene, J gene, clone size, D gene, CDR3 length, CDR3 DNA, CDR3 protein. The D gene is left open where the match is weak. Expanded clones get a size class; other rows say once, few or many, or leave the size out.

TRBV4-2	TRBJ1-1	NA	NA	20	TGTGCCAGCAGCCAAGATGGGCCTGTCCTCACTCCCCCCGGGGACACTGAAGCTTTCTTT	CASSQDGPVLTPPGDTEAFF
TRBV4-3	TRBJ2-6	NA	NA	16	TGCGCCAGCAGCCCACAGACAGGCACTGGGGCCAACGTCCTGACTTTC	CASSPQTGTGANVLTF
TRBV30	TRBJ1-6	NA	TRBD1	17	TGTGCCTGGGGAAGAAGAACAGGGGCGGCATGGGGTCCACCCCTCCACTTT	CAWGRRTGAAWGPPLHF
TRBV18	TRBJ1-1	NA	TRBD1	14	TGTGCCAGCTCACCTAGACAGGGGGCCCCTGAAGCTTTCTTT	CASSPRQGAPEAFF
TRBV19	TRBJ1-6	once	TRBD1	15	TGTGCCAGTACCCCCGGGACAGGGAGTAATTCACCCCTCCACTTT	CASTPGTGSNSPLHF
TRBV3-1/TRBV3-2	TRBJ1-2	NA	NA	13	TGTGCCAGCAGCCTCCAGGGGAGCTATGGCTACACCTTC	CASSLQGSYGYTF
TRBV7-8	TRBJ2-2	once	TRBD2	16	TGTGCCAGCAGCCGGGGCGGCGGGGGGGCCTCCGGGGAGCTGTTTTTT	CASSRGGGGASGELFF
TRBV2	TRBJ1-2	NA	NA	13	TGTGCCAGCAGTGCATCAGAAAACTATGGCTACACCTTC	CASSASENYGYTF
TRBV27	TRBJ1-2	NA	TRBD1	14	TGTGCCAGCAGTCCGGACAGGACCGCCTATGGCTACACCTTC	CASSPDRTAYGYTF
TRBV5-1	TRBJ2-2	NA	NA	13	TGCGCCAGCAGCTTGGGGAGTACCGGGGAGCTGTTTTTT	CASSLGSTGELFF
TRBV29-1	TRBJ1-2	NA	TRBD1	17	TGCAGCGTTGGTGAGCTCGTACCGGGACAGAAGAACTATGGCTACACCTTC	CSVGELVPGQKNYGYTF
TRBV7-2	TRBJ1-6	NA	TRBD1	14	TGTGCCAGCAGCCTCACAGGGGCCAGTTCACCCCTCCACTTT	CASSLTGASSPLHF
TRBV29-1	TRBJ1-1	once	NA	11	TGCAGCGTTGAAGAAGGAACGGGTGCTTTCTTT	CSVEEGTGAFF
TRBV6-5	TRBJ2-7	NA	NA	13	TGTGCCAGCAGTTACGGCAGGACCTACGAGCAGTACTTC	CASSYGRTYEQYF
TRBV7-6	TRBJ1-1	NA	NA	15	TGTGCCAGCAGCTTAGCAGTAGGGGTGAACACTGAAGCTTTCTTT	CASSLAVGVNTEAFF
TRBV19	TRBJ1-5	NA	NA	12	TGTGCCAGTAGCAGTAACATGCAGCCCCAGCATTTT	CASSSNMQPQHF
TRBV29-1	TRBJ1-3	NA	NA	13	TGCAGCGTTGAAAAGGGGTCTGGAAACACCATATATTTT	CSVEKGSGNTIYF
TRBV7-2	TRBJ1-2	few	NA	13	TGTGCCAGCAGCGGGGACAATAACTATGGCTACACCTTC	CASSGDNNYGYTF
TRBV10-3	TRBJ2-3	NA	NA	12	TGTGCCATCAGCGGGGGCACAGATACGCAGTATTTT	CAISGGTDTQYF
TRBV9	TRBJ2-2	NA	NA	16	TGTGCCAGCAGCGTAGCGACTCTGTCTACGACCGGGGAGCTGTTTTTT	CASSVATLSTTGELFF
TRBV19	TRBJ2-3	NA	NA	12	TGTGCCAGTAGTAGTCCGACAGATACGCAGTATTTT	CASSSPTDTQYF
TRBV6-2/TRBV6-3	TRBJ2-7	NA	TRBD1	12	TGTGCCAGCAGTCCACGACAGGGGAGGCAGTACTTC	CASSPRQGRQYF
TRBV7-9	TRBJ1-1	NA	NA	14	TGTGCCAGCACCGGCTTAAGTATGAACACTGAAGCTTTCTTT	CASTGLSMNTEAFF
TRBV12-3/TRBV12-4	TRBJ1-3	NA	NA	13	TGTGCCAGCAAATCCTTCTCTGGAAACACCATATATTTT	CASKSFSGNTIYF
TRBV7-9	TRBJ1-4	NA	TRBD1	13	TGTGCCAGCAGCGTCTTAGCAGGGGGAAAACTGTTTTTT	CASSVLAGGKLFF
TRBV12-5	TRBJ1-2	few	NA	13	TGTGCTAGTGGTTTTTCAGGGGTGAGCGGCTACACCTTC	CASGFSGVSGYTF
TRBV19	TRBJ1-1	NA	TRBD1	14	TGTGCCAGTAGTATAGGGGACAGGAACACTGAAGCTTTCTTT	CASSIGDRNTEAFF
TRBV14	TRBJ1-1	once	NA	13	TGTGCCAGCAGCCAAGCAGGGAACACTGAAGCTTTCTTT	CASSQAGNTEAFF